A selection of T cell receptor beta chains follows, all from one sample in a study of tumor-infiltrating lymphocytes in oesophageal squamous cell carcinoma. TCRdb itself ran the PCR reads through MiXCR, one entry per CDR3 protein. The repertoire holds approximately 15,000 distinct CDR3 sequences, with 53% as singletons. Sequencing was performed on esophageal tumor tissue. All receptors come from a male donor with esophageal squamous cell carcinoma. Both conserved end residues are part of each CDR3. The D gene is left open where the match is weak.

j_call,v_call,d_call,cdr3_aa
TRBJ2-1,TRBV7-6,TRBD1,CASSLAIQGVGSYNEQFF
TRBJ2-6,TRBV7-3,NA,CASSLSGGSGANVLTF
NA,TRBV12-5,NA,CASGRGWNEQFF
TRBJ1-2,TRBV18,NA,CASSRRGDGYTF
TRBJ2-7,TRBV6-2/TRBV6-3,NA,CATLTPDRAYEQYF
TRBJ1-1,TRBV5-6,NA,CASSLLAHSNTEAFF
NA,TRBV7-9,NA,CASSSLAPPTVRSYNEQFF
NA,TRBV2,NA,CASSAQQETQYF
TRBJ2-1,TRBV12-3/TRBV12-4,NA,CASSLGPYNEQFF
TRBJ2-7,TRBV11-2,TRBD2,CASSLGFASGSYEQYF
TRBJ2-3,TRBV25-1,NA,CASSKQGTDTQYF
TRBJ2-5,TRBV7-6,NA,CASSLEQGGETQYF
TRBJ1-1,TRBV18,NA,CASSLSSTVMNTEAFF
TRBJ1-1,TRBV19,NA,CASTLVGRAKEAFF
TRBJ2-1,TRBV7-2,NA,CASSLARNEQFF
TRBJ2-1,TRBV7-6,NA,CASSPGSTNNEQFF
TRBJ1-2,TRBV7-3,NA,CASSLGPNLYGYTF
NA,TRBV7-9,NA,CASSLPGHLTYEQFF
NA,TRBV5-4,NA,CASSRTGGAGETQYF
NA,TRBV7-6,NA,CASSLVSNYYNEQYF
TRBJ2-4,TRBV11-1,NA,CASSSSVGYGAKNIQYF
TRBJ1-1,TRBV7-2,NA,CASSLGSGDTEAFF
TRBJ1-6,TRBV7-2,NA,CASSLETVENSPLHF
TRBJ2-5,TRBV15,TRBD1,CATSITGGETQYF